The 15 T cell receptor beta chains reported below all come from one sample, sequenced in a study of T-cell memory formation after mild COVID-19. A single record per CDR3 protein comes from TCRdb applying MiXCR to the 5' RACE reads. The repertoire has about 16,000 distinct CDR3 sequences, approximately 23% of them found once; the top ten carry 50% to 60%. Sequencing used PBMCs or a T cell subset sorted from them (not recorded which). Receptor source: a man between 18 and 35 years old who had mild COVID-19 (a few samples of this study predate the infection). Cell type and time point are not known.

This clonotype was seen ten or more times. The rearrangement uses TRBV20-1 and TRBJ2-7, with D hard to call. V gave up 3 bases and J gave up 7 bases, with 16 bases separating them. CDR3 length: 13 amino acids. CDR1 DFQATT and CDR2 SNEGSKA come from the germline V gene (reference sequence). The CDR3 DNA follows: TGCAGTGCTAGTACTCCTACATGGCGAGAGCAGTACGTC. This encodes CSASTPTWREQYV.

This clonotype was recorded at least ten times. Here the CDR3 DNA reads TGCGCCAGCAGCCAAGAAATAGTAGCGGAGACCCAGTACTTC. Protein sequence: CASSQEIVAETQYF. The genes are TRBV4-1 and TRBJ2-5; tentatively, D is TRBD2 (5 bases). Germline V lookup: CDR1 MGHRA, CDR2 YSYEKL. V lost 0 bases, J lost 5 bases, and 10 bases lay in between. This CDR3 has 14 amino acids.

This clonotype was observed a few times. This chain uses TRBV20-1 with TRBJ2-7, with D possibly TRBD2 on 6 matching bases. The germline V gene encodes CDR1 DFQATT and CDR2 SNEGSKA (reference sequence). The V end lost 0 bases, the J end lost 3 bases, and 12 bases lay between the germline ends. The CDR3 consists of 14 residues. The CDR3 coding sequence is TGCAGTGCTAGAGATTGGCGGGGAATCTACGAGCAGTACTTC. It specifies CSARDWRGIYEQYF.

The genes are TRBV12-3 or TRBV12-4 and TRBJ1-2; D remains ambiguous. V lost 7 bases and J lost 2, with 8 bases in between. This CDR3 region has 12 residues. The CDR3 DNA is TGTGCCAGCAAGGAGGAAAACTATGGCTACACCTTC. This sequence encodes CASKEENYGYTF.

This clonotype was counted a few times. The chain uses TRBV6-2 or TRBV6-3 and TRBJ2-2, with a possible D match to TRBD1 (5 bases). CDR1 is MNHEY, CDR2 SVGEGT, per germline. Trimming cost V 2 bases and J 3 bases, with 13 bases left between them. The CDR3 length is 16 residues. The CDR3 nucleotides are TGTGCCAGCAGTTACCGCCCCCCAGGGCACACCGGGGAGCTGTTTTTT. Encoded protein: CASSYRPPGHTGELFF.

The table lists this clonotype with many counts. The rearrangement links TRBV6-2 or TRBV6-3 to TRBJ2-7; the D is unclear. V gave up 4 bases and J gave up 4 bases, with 8 bases separating them. This CDR3 has 12 residues. Germline lookup yields CDR1 MNHEY and CDR2 SVGEGT. The CDR3: CASSLPAYEQYF. For the CDR3, the DNA is TGTGCCAGCAGTTTACCAGCTTACGAGCAGTACTTC.

This clonotype was observed once. With a much larger clone just one base away, this may be a read error. V gene TRBV7-2 combines with J gene TRBJ1-1; perhaps TRBD1 as D (6 bases). V lost 5 bases and J 1 base, leaving 14 bases between the germline ends. CDR1 SGHTA and CDR2 FQGNSA come from the germline V gene. The CDR3 is 15 amino acids. The CDR3 region has the DNA TGTGCCAGCAGCCCGCACCAGGGGCCGAACACTGAAGCTTTCTTT. Its protein product is CASSPHQGPNTEAFF.

This clonotype was recorded once. The V gene is TRBV7-2, the J gene TRBJ1-3; D is unclear. V was trimmed by 1 base and J by 0 bases, leaving 13 bases between them. Germline assignment: CDR1 SGHTA and CDR2 FQGNSA. The CDR3 is 17 amino acids. DNA for the CDR3: TGTGCCAGCAGCTTAGACGCTACCCAGCTCTCTGGAAACACCATATATTTT. Translation gives CASSLDATQLSGNTIYF.

The V and J genes are TRBV15 and TRBJ1-4; D remains ambiguous. The germline V gene encodes CDR1 LNHNV and CDR2 YYDKDF (reference sequence). There are 12 residues in the CDR3. The ends were cut back, 3 bases at V and 10 bases at J, with 9 bases in the middle. Here the CDR3 reads CATSSLSGKLFF. For the CDR3, the DNA is TGTGCCACCAGCAGTCTTTCAGGAAAACTGTTTTTT.

This clonotype was counted a few times. The chain carries TRBV9 and TRBJ2-1; D is ambiguous. Trimming removed 0 bases from V and 7 bases from J, with 14 bases in between. The CDR3 is made up of 15 amino acids. The V gene's germline CDR1 is SGDLS and CDR2 YYNGEE. The CDR3 nucleotides read TGTGCCAGCAGCGTAGCTACCCCGCTTCCGAATGAGCAGTTCTTC. It encodes CASSVATPLPNEQFF.

Only a few counts were recorded for this clonotype. CDR3: CASRGTPETPRDTQYF. For the CDR3, the DNA is TGTGCCAGCAGGGGAACTCCCGAGACGCCTCGCGATACGCAGTATTTT. J is TRBJ2-3 and V is TRBV6-5; D not certain. Trimming cost V 6 bases and J 6 bases, with 22 bases left between them. The germline gives CDR1 MNHEY, CDR2 SVGAGI. The CDR3 is 16 residues long.

The chain uses TRBV5-5 and TRBJ2-1, with TRBD2 matching over 7 bases. The germline CDR1 and CDR2 sequences are SGHKS and YYEKEE (reference sequence). This CDR3 comprises 15 residues. V lost 7 bases to trimming and J lost 4 bases; unmatched junction nucleotides: 11. The CDR3 reads CASSPPVGGYNEQFF. DNA of the CDR3: TGTGCCAGCTCCCCTCCGGTGGGAGGGTACAATGAGCAGTTCTTC.

Only a few counts were recorded for this clonotype. The rearrangement joins TRBV7-6 to TRBJ2-5; D is undetermined. The CDR3 has 13 residues. CDR1 is SGHVS, CDR2 FNYEAQ, per germline. Trimming left V 11 bases short and J 2 bases short, with 15 bases between. Written as DNA, the CDR3 is TGTGCCTGCGGCGTGGCAGTACAAGAGACCCAGTACTTC. Translated, it gives CACGVAVQETQYF.

The sample holds many counts of this clonotype. This chain uses TRBV7-2 with TRBJ1-3; possible D gene TRBD1, 5 bases. Germline CDR1 SGHTA, CDR2 FQGNSA. The CDR3 sequence is 13 residues long. Trimming pared 3 bases from V and 7 bases from J, leaving 10 bases between. The CDR3 here is CASSLIPGNTIYF. Here the CDR3 DNA reads TGTGCCAGCAGCTTGATACCAGGGAACACCATATATTTT.

The chain couples TRBV15 to TRBJ1-1, with D unclear. The CDR3 has 14 amino acids. The V end was cut by 5 bases, the J end by 1 base, with 11 bases between. Germline values: CDR1 LNHNV, CDR2 YYDKDF (reference sequence). Here the CDR3 DNA reads TGTGCCACCAGCCTTAGGCACGAGAACACTGAAGCTTTCTTT. Translated, it gives CATSLRHENTEAFF. Full variable domain (outside the CDR3, taken from reference TRBV15 and TRBJ1-1): DAMVIQNPRYQVTQFGKPVTLSCSQTLNHNVMYWYQQKSSQAPKLLFHYYDKDFNNEADTPDNFQSRRPNTSFCFLDIRSPGLGDTAMYLCATSLRHENTEAFFGQGTRLTVV.